The next 19 T cell receptor beta chains were all read from a single sample in a study of shared clonotypes between healthy human individuals. Clones were read by immunoSEQ multiplex PCR, and TCRdb kept only the in-frame ones, dropping some. This table holds over a million clones, around 74% found once. The specimen sequenced was memory CD4+ T cells sorted from blood. Sample subset: CD45RA-negative fraction. Every receptor here comes from a man in his late teens or twenties in good health.

This clone was seen at least ten times. V gene TRBV5-1 combines with J gene TRBJ1-2; D not resolved. V lost 1 base and J 8 bases, leaving 24 bases between the germline ends. Germline V lookup: CDR1 SGHRS, CDR2 YFSETQ. This CDR3 region has 17 residues. The CDR3 nucleotides are TGCGCCAGCAGCTTGAACCGCGCCGTCTCCCCGACGGGGGGCTACACCTTC. Protein product: CASSLNRAVSPTGGYTF.

The chain uses TRBV19 and TRBJ1-4; 9 bases agree with TRBD1. V was clipped by 5 bases and J by 5 bases; unmatched bases: 6. The CDR3 extends over 15 amino acids. CDR1 and CDR2 from the germline V gene are LNHDA and SQIVND (reference sequence). CDR3 residues: CASSLGTGPNEKLFF. The CDR3 DNA is TGTGCCAGTAGTTTAGGGACAGGGCCAAATGAAAAACTGTTTTTT.

This clone occurred a few times. The sample carries other DNA sequences with the same CDR3. The chain couples TRBV18 to TRBJ2-3; TRBD1 agrees at 9 bases. The J segment lost 1 base and the V segment lost 5 bases, leaving 4 bases of the junction unmatched. The CDR3 is 15 residues long. Germline CDR1 is KGHSH and CDR2 is LQKENI. CDR3 nucleotide sequence: TGTGCCAGCTCAACTCGACAGGGGGGCACAGATACGCAGTATTTT. Amino acids: CASSTRQGGTDTQYF.

The CDR3 nucleotides read TGTGCCAGCAGCTTAGGGGCAGCCTCTGGGGCCAACGTCCTGACTTTC. Encoded protein: CASSLGAASGANVLTF. This sequence joins TRBV7-9 and TRBJ2-6; D not resolved. Germline-derived CDR1 and CDR2 are SEHNR and FQNEAQ (reference sequence). This CDR3 comprises 16 residues. The V gene lost 1 base and the J gene lost 0 bases, with 7 bases spanning the gap.

J is TRBJ2-7 and V is TRBV30; TRBD1 matches 9 bases. The germline gives CDR1 GTSNPN, CDR2 SVGIG (reference sequence). V shed 4 bases and J 6 bases; nucleotides not matched to a gene: 7. CDR3 length: 13 amino acids. The CDR3 region has the DNA TGTGCCTGGACGGGGGACAGGGTGGGCGAGCAGTACTTC. It yields the protein CAWTGDRVGEQYF.

This rearrangement joins TRBV4-3 to TRBJ1-5, with 7 bases fitting TRBD1. The CDR3 has 15 amino acids. Trimming removed 3 bases from V and 6 bases from J; junction bases left unmatched: 8. The germline V gene has CDR1 LGHNA and CDR2 YSLEER. CDR3 in DNA: TGCGCCAGCAGCCAGGACACAGGGGTTGGTCAGCCCCAGCATTTT. Its protein is CASSQDTGVGQPQHF.

This clone appeared a single time. This chain connects TRBV28 to TRBJ2-5; possibly TRBD1 or TRBD2 for D (6 bases each). Trimming took off 6 bases at V and 4 bases at J, with 18 bases between the two ends. The germline V gene has CDR1 MDHEN and CDR2 SYDVKM. The CDR3 spans 15 residues. The CDR3 DNA reads TGTGCCAGCAGCCCTAGGGGGGCAGCTTCAGAGACCCAGTACTTC. Its protein is CASSPRGAASETQYF. The variable domain in full, with the rest retrieved from reference TRBV28 and TRBJ2-5, is DVKVTQSSRYLVKRTGEKVFLECVQDMDHENMFWYRQDPGLGLRLIYFSYDVKMKEKGDIPEGYSVSREKKERFSLILESASTNQTSMYLCASSPRGAASETQYFGPGTRLLVL.

This clone was detected many times. The J gene is TRBJ2-3, the V gene TRBV11-2; the D gene is possibly TRBD2 (6 bases). The germline gives CDR1 SGHAT, CDR2 FQNNGV. The CDR3 runs 17 residues. Trimming left V 1 base short and J 1 base short, with 15 bases between. CDR3 sequence reads: CASSLVVSGRGTDTQYF. The CDR3 DNA reads TGTGCCAGCAGCTTAGTGGTATCCGGGAGAGGCACAGATACGCAGTATTTT.

As for this clone: A read error may be the cause here, since a much bigger clone is one base away. This sample also contains other DNA sequences that code for the same CDR3. This sequence joins TRBV14 and TRBJ2-7; D ambiguous. This CDR3 comprises 11 residues. Germline V CDR1 and CDR2: SGHDN, FVKESK. Trimming took off 3 bases at V and 0 bases at J, with 0 bases between the two ends. CDR3 region: CASSHSYEQYF. The CDR3, as DNA: TGTGCCAGCAGCCACTCCTACGAGCAGTACTTC.

The rearrangement uses TRBV10-3 and TRBJ2-7; either TRBD1 or TRBD2 may supply D (5 bases each). Germline-derived CDR1 and CDR2 are ENHRY and SYGVKD. The CDR3 has 16 amino acids. The V gene lost 2 bases and the J gene lost 6 bases, with 20 bases spanning the gap. Here the CDR3 reads CAISEPRGGSGREQYF. CDR3 nucleotide sequence: TGTGCCATCAGTGAGCCGCGCGGTGGTTCGGGGCGCGAGCAGTACTTC.

The CDR3 DNA reads TGCGCCAGCAGCTTGGTCTCGGACAATTCACCCCTCCACTTT. Protein: CASSLVSDNSPLHF. The V call is TRBV5-1, the J call TRBJ1-6; D remains unclear. V lost 0 bases, J lost 7 bases, and 8 bases lay in between. CDR1 is SGHRS and CDR2 is YFSETQ in the germline V gene. This CDR3 has 14 amino acids.

This chain uses TRBV10-1 with TRBJ2-3; 7 bases are shared with TRBD2. The CDR3 is 15 residues long. CDR1 is WNHNN and CDR2 is SYGVQD in the germline V gene (reference sequence). Unmatched junction bases numbered 6, after V lost 4 bases and J lost 2 bases. DNA for the CDR3: TGCGCCAGCAGTGGGGGGGGTCAAAACACAGATACGCAGTATTTT. Translating gives CASSGGGQNTDTQYF.

This clone was seen repeatedly, ten times or more. The same CDR3 is also encoded by other DNA sequences in this sample. The chain joins TRBV19 to TRBJ2-3, with a tentative D call TRBD2 (5 bases). Trimming stripped 2 bases from V and 5 bases from J, with 8 bases between. Germline lookup yields CDR1 LNHDA and CDR2 SQIVND (reference sequence). The length of the CDR3 is 13 residues. The CDR3 loop reads CASSILARDTQYF. CDR3 coding DNA: TGTGCCAGTAGTATACTAGCACGAGATACGCAGTATTTT.

The CDR3 DNA reads TGTGCCACAAACAGTCCGGGACTAGCGGGGGGGATAAATGACGAGCAGTTCTTC. Translated: CATNSPGLAGGINDEQFF. The chain couples TRBV19 to TRBJ2-1; 16 nucleotides match TRBD2. CDR3 length: 18 amino acids. After removal of 10 bases from V and 10 bases from J, the junction contained 19 bases not matched to a gene. Germline V CDR1 and CDR2: LNHDA, SQIVND (reference sequence).

This clone was picked up a small number of times. The CDR3 loop reads CASSEGQGDAGANVLTF. The CDR3 nucleotides are TGTGCCAGTAGTGAGGGACAGGGAGACGCTGGGGCCAACGTCCTGACTTTC. This chain links TRBV19 with TRBJ2-6, with 9 bases aligning to TRBD1. Per germline, CDR1 LNHDA and CDR2 SQIVND (reference sequence). Trimming cost V 5 bases and J 2 bases; bases outside gene matches: 7. The CDR3 has 17 residues.

V and J are TRBV6-1 and TRBJ1-2; D unresolved. The CDR3 consists of 15 residues. The V gene lost 2 bases and the J gene lost 5 bases, with 15 bases spanning the gap. CDR1 is MNHNS, CDR2 SASEGT, per germline. The CDR3 DNA reads as TGTGCCAGCAGTGAATCTCGGGCAGGTAGATATGGCTACACCTTC. Residues: CASSESRAGRYGYTF.

The chain joins TRBV19 to TRBJ2-2, with TRBD1 identical over 7 bases. V was pared by 7 bases and J by 1 base, with 6 bases of the junction left unmatched. Germline V CDR1 and CDR2: LNHDA, SQIVND (reference sequence). The CDR3 is 15 amino acids. The CDR3 DNA reads TGTGCCAGTACCTATCGACAGGGGAACACCGGGGAGCTGTTTTTT. Its protein is CASTYRQGNTGELFF.

This clone has more than one count but fewer than ten. The chain recombines TRBV5-1 with TRBJ2-5; 7 nucleotides match TRBD2. The germline V gene encodes CDR1 SGHRS and CDR2 YFSETQ. V dropped 3 bases and J dropped 5; count of bases not matched to a gene: 13. This CDR3 comprises 16 residues. The CDR3 sequence: CASSSGSAGVSETQYF. CDR3 sequence (DNA): TGCGCCAGCAGCTCGGGGAGCGCGGGAGTGTCGGAGACCCAGTACTTC.

The chain has TRBV5-6 and TRBJ1-2, with D perhaps matching TRBD1 (5 bases). The germline gives CDR1 SGHDT, CDR2 YYEEEE. This CDR3 region has 14 residues. V shed 0 bases and J shed 4 bases, with 10 bases lying between them. CDR3 bases: TGTGCCAGCAGCTTGGTGGGGCAGCTCTATGGCTACACCTTC. This sequence encodes CASSLVGQLYGYTF. Full variable domain (outside the CDR3, taken from reference TRBV5-6 and TRBJ1-2): DAGVTQSPTHLIKTRGQQVTLRCSPKSGHDTVSWYQQALGQGPQFIFQYYEEEERQRGNFPDRFSGHQFPNYSSELNVNALLLGDSALYLCASSLVGQLYGYTFGSGTRLTVV.